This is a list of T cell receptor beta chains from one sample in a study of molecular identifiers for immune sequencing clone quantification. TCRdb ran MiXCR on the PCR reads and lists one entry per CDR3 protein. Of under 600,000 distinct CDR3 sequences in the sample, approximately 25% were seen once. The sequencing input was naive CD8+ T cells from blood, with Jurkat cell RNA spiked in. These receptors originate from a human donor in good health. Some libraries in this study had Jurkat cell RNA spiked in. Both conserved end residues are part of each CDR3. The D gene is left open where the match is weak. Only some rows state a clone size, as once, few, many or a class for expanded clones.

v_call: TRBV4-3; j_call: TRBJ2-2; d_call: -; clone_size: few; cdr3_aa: CASSQDRGTMNTGELFF; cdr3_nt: TGCGCCAGCAGCCAAGATCGGGGGACAATGAACACCGGGGAGCTGTTTTTT
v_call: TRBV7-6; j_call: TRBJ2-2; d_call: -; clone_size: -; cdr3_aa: CASSLSSTGELFF; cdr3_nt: TGTGCCAGCAGCTTAAGCTCCACCGGGGAGCTGTTTTTT
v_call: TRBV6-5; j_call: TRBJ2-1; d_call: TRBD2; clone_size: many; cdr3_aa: CASSYFFGGGYNEQFF; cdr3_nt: TGTGCCAGCAGTTACTTCTTTGGGGGGGGCTACAATGAGCAGTTCTTC
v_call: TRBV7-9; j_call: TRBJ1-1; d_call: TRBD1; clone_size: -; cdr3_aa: CASRGDRGGRDTEAFF; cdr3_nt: TGTGCCAGCAGAGGAGACAGGGGCGGGCGGGACACTGAAGCTTTCTTT
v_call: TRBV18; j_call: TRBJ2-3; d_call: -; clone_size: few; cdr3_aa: CASALVSTDTQYF; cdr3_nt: TGTGCCAGCGCCTTAGTGAGCACAGATACGCAGTATTTT
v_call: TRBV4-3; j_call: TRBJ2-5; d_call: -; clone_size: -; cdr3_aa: CASSHLVGPVMQTQYF; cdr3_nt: TGCGCCAGCAGCCACTTGGTGGGGCCTGTTATGCAGACCCAGTACTTC
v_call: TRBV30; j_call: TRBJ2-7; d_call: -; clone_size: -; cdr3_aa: CAWNRDAMAYEQYF; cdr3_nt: TGTGCCTGGAACCGGGACGCAATGGCCTACGAGCAGTACTTC
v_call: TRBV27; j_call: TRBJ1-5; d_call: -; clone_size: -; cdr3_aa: CASSSITGSTQPQHF; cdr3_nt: TGTGCCAGCAGTTCGATAACAGGATCAACTCAGCCCCAGCATTTT
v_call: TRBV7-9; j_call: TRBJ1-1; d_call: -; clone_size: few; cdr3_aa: CASSWPPGRQQSTEAFF; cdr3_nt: TGTGCCAGCAGCTGGCCCCCCGGTAGGCAGCAAAGCACTGAAGCTTTCTTT
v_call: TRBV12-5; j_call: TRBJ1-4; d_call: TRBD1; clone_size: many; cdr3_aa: CASGLTGGREKLFF; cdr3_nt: TGTGCTAGTGGCCTCACAGGGGGCCGGGAAAAACTGTTTTTT
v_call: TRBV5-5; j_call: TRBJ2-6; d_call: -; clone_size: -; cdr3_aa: CASSLLAGRLPTRSGANVLTF; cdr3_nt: TGTGCCAGCAGCCTACTTGCGGGGCGCCTTCCCACGAGGTCCGGGGCCAACGTCCTGACTTTC
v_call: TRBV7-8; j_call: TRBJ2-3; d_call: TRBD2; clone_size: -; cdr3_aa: CASSPRTVLAADTQYF; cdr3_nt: TGTGCCAGCAGCCCCCGGACCGTGCTAGCGGCAGATACGCAGTATTTT
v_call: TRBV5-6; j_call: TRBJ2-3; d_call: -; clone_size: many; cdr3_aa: CASSLKSGYFTDTQYF; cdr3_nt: TGTGCCAGCAGCCTAAAAAGCGGCTATTTCACAGATACGCAGTATTTT
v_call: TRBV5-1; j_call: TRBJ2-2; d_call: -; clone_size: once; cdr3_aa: CASRTRGENTRELFF; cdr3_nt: TGCGCCAGCAGAACAAGGGGGGAAAACACCAGGGAGCTGTTTTTT
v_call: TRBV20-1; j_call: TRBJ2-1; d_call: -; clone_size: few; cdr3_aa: CSAPTRYQYNEQFF; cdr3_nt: TGCAGTGCTCCGACTAGATACCAGTACAATGAGCAGTTCTTC
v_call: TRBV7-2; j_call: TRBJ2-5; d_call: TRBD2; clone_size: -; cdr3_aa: CASSLVGGLKETQYF; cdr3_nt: TGTGCCAGCAGCTTAGTTGGGGGACTAAAAGAGACCCAGTACTTC
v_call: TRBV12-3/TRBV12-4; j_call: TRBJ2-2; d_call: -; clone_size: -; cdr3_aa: CASSLGLAGELLF; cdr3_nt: TGTGCCAGCAGTTTGGGGCTCGCCGGGGAGCTGTTATTT
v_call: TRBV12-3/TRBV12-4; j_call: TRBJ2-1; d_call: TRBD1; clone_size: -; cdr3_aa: CASSSGTGENEQFF; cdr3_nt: TGTGCCAGCAGTTCCGGGACAGGGGAGAATGAGCAGTTCTTC
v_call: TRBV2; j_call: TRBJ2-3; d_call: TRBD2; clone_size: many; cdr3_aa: CASSGTSTSARTDTQYF; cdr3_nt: TGTGCCAGCAGTGGAACCTCGACTAGCGCACGCACAGATACGCAGTATTTT
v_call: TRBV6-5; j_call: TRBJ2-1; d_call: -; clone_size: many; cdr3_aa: CASSTTNEQFF; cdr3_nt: TGTGCCAGCAGTACCACCAATGAGCAGTTCTTC
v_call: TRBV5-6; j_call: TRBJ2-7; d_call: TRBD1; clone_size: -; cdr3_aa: CASSLKLRTGHDEQYF; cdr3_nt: TGTGCCAGCAGCTTGAAATTGAGGACAGGGCATGACGAGCAGTACTTC
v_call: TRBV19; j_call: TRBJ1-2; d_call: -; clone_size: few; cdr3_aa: CASAHGTYGYTF; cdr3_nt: TGTGCCAGTGCCCACGGCACCTATGGCTACACCTTC
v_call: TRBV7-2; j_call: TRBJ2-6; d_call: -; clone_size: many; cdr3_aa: CASSPSWVSGANVLTF; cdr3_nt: TGTGCCAGCAGCCCAAGCTGGGTCTCTGGGGCCAACGTCCTGACTTTC
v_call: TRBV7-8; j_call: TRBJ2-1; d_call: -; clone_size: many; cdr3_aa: CASSLELKYEQFF; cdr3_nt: TGTGCCAGCAGCTTAGAACTGAAGTATGAGCAGTTCTTC
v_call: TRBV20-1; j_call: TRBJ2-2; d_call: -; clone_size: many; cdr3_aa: CSAPKWTGELFF; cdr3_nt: TGCAGTGCCCCAAAATGGACCGGGGAGCTGTTTTTT
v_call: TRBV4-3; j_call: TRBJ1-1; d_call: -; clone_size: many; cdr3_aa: CASSQVFGQSMNTEAFF; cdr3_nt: TGCGCCAGCAGCCAAGTATTCGGACAGTCCATGAACACTGAAGCTTTCTTT
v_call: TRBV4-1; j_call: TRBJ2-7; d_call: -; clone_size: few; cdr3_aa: CASSQASHGYMEQYF; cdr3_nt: TGCGCCAGCAGCCAAGCGTCCCACGGGTACATGGAGCAGTACTTC
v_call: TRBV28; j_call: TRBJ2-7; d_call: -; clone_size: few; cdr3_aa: CASSFVGQVLYEQYF; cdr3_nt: TGTGCCAGCAGTTTCGTGGGGCAGGTTCTCTACGAGCAGTACTTC
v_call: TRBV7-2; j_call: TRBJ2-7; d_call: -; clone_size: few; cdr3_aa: CASDGGWTYEQYF; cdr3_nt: TGTGCCAGCGATGGAGGGTGGACCTACGAGCAGTACTTC
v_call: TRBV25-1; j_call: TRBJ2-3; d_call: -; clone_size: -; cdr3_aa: CASSEMAGPQYF; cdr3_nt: TGTGCCAGCAGTGAGATGGCGGGCCCTCAGTATTTT
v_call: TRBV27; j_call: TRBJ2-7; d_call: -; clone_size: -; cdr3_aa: CAGSFRATYEQYF; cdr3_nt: TGTGCCGGCAGTTTCCGGGCTACCTACGAGCAGTACTTC
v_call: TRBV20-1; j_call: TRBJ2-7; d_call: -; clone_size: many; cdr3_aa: CSARDLRGTYEQYF; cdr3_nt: TGCAGTGCTAGAGATTTGCGCGGGACATACGAGCAGTACTTC
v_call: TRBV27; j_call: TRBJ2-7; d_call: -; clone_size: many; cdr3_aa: CASSPRAEGYEQYF; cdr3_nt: TGTGCCAGCAGCCCGAGGGCCGAAGGCTACGAGCAGTACTTC
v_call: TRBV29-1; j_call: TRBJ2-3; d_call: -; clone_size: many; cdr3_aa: CSVMADTQYF; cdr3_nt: TGCAGCGTTATGGCGGATACGCAGTATTTT
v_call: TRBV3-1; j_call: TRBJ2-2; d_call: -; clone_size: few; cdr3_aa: CASSHLIGTGELFF; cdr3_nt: TGTGCCAGCAGCCACCTTATAGGTACCGGGGAGCTGTTTTTT
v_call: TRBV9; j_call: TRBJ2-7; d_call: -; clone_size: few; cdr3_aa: CASSAMPCGGF; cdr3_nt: TGTGCCAGCAGCGCAATGCCGTGTGGAGGGTTC
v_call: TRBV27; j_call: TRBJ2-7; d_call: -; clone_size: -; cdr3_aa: CASSFGGQPYEQYF; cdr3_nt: TGTGCCAGCAGTTTCGGGGGACAGCCCTACGAGCAGTACTTC
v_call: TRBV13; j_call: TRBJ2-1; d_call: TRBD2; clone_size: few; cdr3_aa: CASSPRTSGLYEQFF; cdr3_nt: TGTGCCAGCAGCCCGAGGACTAGCGGGTTGTATGAGCAGTTCTTC
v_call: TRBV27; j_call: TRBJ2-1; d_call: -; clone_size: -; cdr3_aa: CASSAGQRLNEQFF; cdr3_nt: TGTGCCAGCAGTGCCGGACAGCGTCTCAATGAGCAGTTCTTC
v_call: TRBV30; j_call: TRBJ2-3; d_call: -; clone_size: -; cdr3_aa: CAWSAAVGTDTQYF; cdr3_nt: TGTGCCTGGAGTGCGGCCGTCGGTACAGATACGCAGTATTTT
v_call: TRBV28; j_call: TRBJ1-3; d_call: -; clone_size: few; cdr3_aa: CASSPRGGLRSNTIYF; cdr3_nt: TGTGCCAGCAGTCCTAGGGGAGGTCTACGTTCAAACACCATATATTTT
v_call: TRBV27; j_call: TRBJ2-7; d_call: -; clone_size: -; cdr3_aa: CASSPPLGEGGADEQYF; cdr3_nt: TGTGCCAGCAGTCCTCCTCTGGGGGAGGGGGGGGCAGACGAGCAGTACTTC
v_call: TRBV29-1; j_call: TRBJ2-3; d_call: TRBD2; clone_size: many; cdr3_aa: CSVEDLLREGLDTQYF; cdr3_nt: TGCAGCGTTGAAGATCTTTTGCGGGAGGGTTTGGATACGCAGTATTTT
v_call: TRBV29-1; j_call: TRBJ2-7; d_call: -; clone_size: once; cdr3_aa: CSVEIATAGYEEYF; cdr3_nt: TGCAGCGTTGAAATAGCGACAGCCGGCTACGAGGAGTACTTC
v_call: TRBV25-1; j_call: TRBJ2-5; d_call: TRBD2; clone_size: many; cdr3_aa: CASSTTSYGETQYF; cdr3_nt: TGTGCCAGCTCCACGACTAGCTACGGGGAGACCCAGTACTTC
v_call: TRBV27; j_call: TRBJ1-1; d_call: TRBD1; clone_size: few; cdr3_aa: CASRTGVYTEAFF; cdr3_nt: TGTGCCAGCAGGACAGGGGTATACACTGAAGCTTTCTTT
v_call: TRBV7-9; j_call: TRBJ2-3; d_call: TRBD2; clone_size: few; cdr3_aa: CASSPIPGTSGRAAADTQYF; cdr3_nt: TGTGCCAGCAGCCCCATACCCGGGACTAGCGGGAGGGCCGCGGCAGATACGCAGTATTTT
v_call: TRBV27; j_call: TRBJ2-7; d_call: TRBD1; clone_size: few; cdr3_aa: CASKVGQGPYEQYF; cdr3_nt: TGTGCCAGCAAAGTGGGACAGGGACCCTACGAGCAGTACTTC
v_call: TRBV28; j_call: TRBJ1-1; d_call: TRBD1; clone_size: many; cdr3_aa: CASSFRDRGVTEAFF; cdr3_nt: TGTGCCAGCAGTTTTCGGGACAGGGGTGTCACTGAAGCTTTCTTT
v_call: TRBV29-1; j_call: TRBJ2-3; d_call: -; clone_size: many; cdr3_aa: CSVELDTQYF; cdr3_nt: TGCAGCGTTGAATTGGATACGCAGTATTTT
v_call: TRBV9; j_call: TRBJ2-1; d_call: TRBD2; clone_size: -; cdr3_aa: CASSVGLSGGNEQFF; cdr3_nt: TGTGCCAGCAGCGTAGGTCTTAGCGGGGGCAATGAGCAGTTCTTC
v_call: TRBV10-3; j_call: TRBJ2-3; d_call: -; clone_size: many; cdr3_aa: CAISAHGQGEADTQYF; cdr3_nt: TGTGCCATCAGTGCCCATGGGCAGGGGGAGGCAGATACGCAGTATTTT
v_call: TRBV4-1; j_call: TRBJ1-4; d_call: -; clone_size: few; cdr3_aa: CASSQGLVSGYEKLFF; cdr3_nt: TGCGCCAGCAGCCAAGGTCTCGTTTCGGGCTATGAAAAACTGTTTTTT
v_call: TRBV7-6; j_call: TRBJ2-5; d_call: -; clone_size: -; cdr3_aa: CASSFHDAGGRARETQYF; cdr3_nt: TGTGCCAGCAGCTTCCATGATGCCGGAGGCAGGGCGAGAGAGACCCAGTACTTC
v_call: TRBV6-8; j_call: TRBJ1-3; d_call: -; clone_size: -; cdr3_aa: CASSYGRQNPGNTIYF; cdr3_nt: TGTGCCAGCAGTTACGGGCGGCAGAATCCTGGAAACACCATATATTTT
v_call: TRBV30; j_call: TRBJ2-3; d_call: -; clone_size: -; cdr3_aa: CARSETANTQYF; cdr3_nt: TGTGCCAGGAGTGAGACAGCAAATACGCAGTATTTT